This T cell receptor beta chain was captured by sequencing in a study of chemoradiotherapy in HPV16-positive cancers. Study observations and caveats: Non-HPV-specific T cells did not expand in tumors during treatment, whereas candidate HPV-specific clones and E7-related motifs did. Only two HPV16-positive patients supplied the functional HPV-specificity definition.

Comments on this clone: What it binds is unknown.

CDR1 is SGHNT and CDR2 is YYREEE in the germline V gene (reference sequence). CDR3 length: 13 residues. The V end was cut by 0 bases, the J end by 9 bases, with 10 bases between. The data were produced by immunoSEQ multiplex PCR, yet TCRdb's version contains in-frame clones alone and is incomplete. The repertoire consists of 40,000 to 65,000 clones, with about nine tenths occurring once and the leading ten covering 3% to 4%. V is TRBV5-4 and J is TRBJ2-1, with D hard to call. This TCR derives from a human donor with HPV-associated anogenital cancer. This material consisted of blood, taken from a patient who underwent chemoradiotherapy. CDR3 in amino acids: CASSLESPGEQFF. The CDR3 DNA is TGTGCCAGCAGCTTGGAGTCTCCAGGTGAGCAGTTCTTC.